A single sample is the source of the 23 T cell receptor beta chains below, sequenced in a study of PD-1 blockade in classical Hodgkin lymphoma. TCRdb keeps only in-frame clones here, not all; method: immunoSEQ multiplex PCR. The sample includes 20,000 to 25,000 clones, 70% to 80% of them seen just once. Time point given: cycle 4 day 1 (C4D1), after more than 5 weeks of nivolumab. Patients all relapsed after autologous stem cell transplantation, and there was variation in brentuximab vedotin exposure. This sample comprised peripheral blood mononuclear cells (PBMCs), obtained before the fourth cycle of nivolumab. Source of these receptors: a human donor with classical Hodgkin lymphoma.

This clone was observed a single time. This rearrangement joins TRBV28 to TRBJ1-1, with unresolved D. The CDR3 has 16 amino acids. V was clipped by 6 bases and J by 0 bases, with 17 bases between them. Germline assignment: CDR1 MDHEN and CDR2 SYDVKM. The CDR3 bases are TGTGCCAGCAGGCGACAACCGGGAGCCCTGAACACTGAAGCTTTCTTT. This codes for CASRRQPGALNTEAFF.

The J gene is TRBJ2-7, the V gene TRBV2; no clear D. The germline V and J ends were trimmed by 2 bases and 3 bases, with 8 bases remaining between them. The CDR3 runs 13 residues. Germline CDR1 is SNHLY and CDR2 is FYNNEI. CDR3 sequence: CASSELSSYEQYF. The DNA of the CDR3 is TGTGCCAGCAGTGAACTAAGCAGCTACGAGCAGTACTTC.

The J gene is TRBJ2-3, the V gene TRBV25-1; D unresolved. This CDR3 contains 16 residues. In germline, CDR1 is MGHDK, CDR2 SYGVNS. Trimming removed 3 bases at V and 6 bases at J, with 19 bases between. The CDR3 DNA is TGTGCCAGCAGTGAGACCCAGGCCCTTGGTTTGGATACGCAGTATTTT. This translates into CASSETQALGLDTQYF.

The chain is built from TRBV30 and TRBJ1-2; D uncertain. CDR1 GTSNPN and CDR2 SVGIG come from the germline V gene (reference sequence). Trimming cost V 4 bases and J 8 bases, with 17 bases left between them. The CDR3 runs 13 residues. The CDR3 nucleotides are TGTGCCTGGACTTTGGCCCCTGCGGGCGGCTACACCTTC. It specifies CAWTLAPAGGYTF.

The chain recombines TRBV7-9 with TRBJ2-7; 7 nucleotides match TRBD2. This CDR3 region has 17 residues. J was trimmed by 3 bases and V by 1 base; bases with no gene match: 12. In germline, CDR1 is SEHNR, CDR2 FQNEAQ (reference sequence). The CDR3 spells CASSLGWEGPSVYEQYF. For the CDR3, the DNA is TGTGCCAGCAGCTTAGGGTGGGAGGGTCCAAGCGTCTACGAGCAGTACTTC.

The rearrangement uses TRBV30 and TRBJ1-2, with D perhaps TRBD1 (6 bases). Germline V CDR1 and CDR2: GTSNPN, SVGIG (reference sequence). V was cut by 3 bases and J by 4 bases, with 18 bases left in between. The CDR3 totals 15 residues. The CDR3: CAWRTLRGEVYGYTF. CDR3 bases: TGTGCCTGGAGAACCCTCAGGGGAGAGGTCTATGGCTACACCTTC.

The chain is built from TRBV18 and TRBJ2-2; TRBD1 aligns across 9 bases. The CDR3 is 16 amino acids. The germline V gene encodes CDR1 KGHSH and CDR2 LQKENI. Trimming took 4 bases from V and 2 from J; bases not matched to a gene: 5. The CDR3 spells CASSQPGQGNTGELFF. The CDR3 DNA is TGTGCCAGCTCACAGCCGGGACAGGGCAACACCGGGGAGCTGTTTTTT. Variable domain in full (rest from reference TRBV18 and TRBJ2-2): NAGVMQNPRHLVRRRGQEARLRCSPMKGHSHVYWYRQLPEEGLKFMVYLQKENIIDESGMPKERFSAEFPKEGPSILRIQQVVRGDSAAYFCASSQPGQGNTGELFFGEGSRLTVL.

V is TRBV7-2 and J is TRBJ2-3; 9 bases agree with TRBD1. CDR3 length equals 16 residues. Germline CDR1 reads SGHTA; CDR2 reads FQGNSA. Losses at the gene ends were 5 bases for V and 4 bases for J; bases not matched to a gene: 10. The CDR3 here is CASSLGQGLSADTQYF. The CDR3 nucleotides read TGTGCCAGCAGCCTCGGACAGGGGTTATCGGCAGATACGCAGTATTTT.

This rearrangement joins TRBV2 to TRBJ1-4; tentative D call: TRBD1 (6 bases). In germline, CDR1 is SNHLY, CDR2 FYNNEI. Trimming cost V 6 bases and J 7 bases, with 12 bases left between them. CDR3 length: 13 amino acids. CDR3 loop: CASRTDRTEKLFF. CDR3 nucleotide sequence: TGTGCCAGCAGAACGGACAGAACTGAAAAACTGTTTTTT.

The chain is built from TRBV7-9 and TRBJ1-6; D ambiguous. Per germline, CDR1 SEHNR and CDR2 FQNEAQ (reference sequence). The V end lost 5 bases, the J end lost 7 bases, and 12 bases lay between the germline ends. This CDR3 has 14 amino acids. Here the CDR3 DNA reads TGTGCCAGCAGCCCTACCCCCGTAAATTCACCCCTCCACTTT. It yields the protein CASSPTPVNSPLHF.

V and J are TRBV2 and TRBJ2-3; D perhaps matches TRBD2 (5 bases). Trimming left V 7 bases short and J 1 base short, with 12 bases between. CDR1 is SNHLY and CDR2 is FYNNEI in the germline V gene. The CDR3 spans 14 residues. The CDR3 region is CASTRDIGTDTQYF. CDR3 sequence (DNA): TGTGCCAGCACCCGGGATATTGGCACAGATACGCAGTATTTT.

The genes are TRBV6-1 and TRBJ1-5; D unclear. This CDR3 is built from 14 residues. V was cut by 1 base and J by 7 bases, with 11 bases left in between. Germline CDR1 is MNHNS and CDR2 is SASEGT. CDR3 bases: TGTGCCAGCAGTGAAGGCGACTTTATACAGCCCCAGCATTTT. It codes for CASSEGDFIQPQHF.

J is TRBJ2-5 and V is TRBV7-9, with a possible D match to TRBD2 (6 bases). V shed 8 bases and J shed 3 bases, with 13 bases lying between them. This CDR3 contains 13 residues. Germline lookup yields CDR1 SEHNR and CDR2 FQNEAQ (reference sequence). In DNA form, the CDR3 reads TGTGCCAGCTCCCGGGGGAAAAAAGAGACCCAGTACTTC. This translates into CASSRGKKETQYF.

This sequence joins TRBV5-1 and TRBJ2-5; 7 bases match TRBD2. Germline V CDR1 and CDR2: SGHRS, YFSETQ. The CDR3 spans 14 residues. V shed 3 bases, J shed 5 bases, and the junction held 7 bases outside the gene matches. For the CDR3, the DNA is TGCGCCAGCAGCTCAACCGGGGGGAAGGAGACCCAGTACTTC. Translation gives CASSSTGGKETQYF. Using reference TRBV5-1 and TRBJ2-5 for the parts outside the CDR3, the full variable domain is KAGVTQTPRYLIKTRGQQVTLSCSPISGHRSVSWYQQTPGQGLQFLFEYFSETQRNKGNFPGRFSGRQFSNSRSEMNVSTLELGDSALYLCASSSTGGKETQYFGPGTRLLVL.

This sequence joins TRBV2 and TRBJ1-2; maybe TRBD1 (6 bases). CDR3 length: 15 residues. Germline lookup yields CDR1 SNHLY and CDR2 FYNNEI. V was cut by 5 bases and J by 3 bases, with 16 bases left in between. The CDR3 sequence is CASSLWGAGDYGYTF. The CDR3 DNA reads as TGTGCCAGCAGTTTATGGGGGGCCGGGGACTATGGCTACACCTTC.

This rearrangement joins TRBV6-5 to TRBJ2-2; D is unresolved. Germline CDR1 reads MNHEY; CDR2 reads SVGAGI. V was cut by 2 bases and J by 3 bases, with 1 base left in between. This CDR3 comprises 12 residues. The CDR3 DNA is TGTGCCAGCAGTTACGACACCGGGGAGCTGTTTTTT. It encodes CASSYDTGELFF.

Regarding this clone: Additional DNA sequences in this sample encode the identical CDR3. The J gene is TRBJ1-1, the V gene TRBV5-1, with D perhaps matching TRBD1 (5 bases). V lost 0 bases and J 1 base, leaving 7 bases between the germline ends. The CDR3 runs to 14 residues. The germline V gene encodes CDR1 SGHRS and CDR2 YFSETQ. The CDR3 DNA follows: TGCGCCAGCAGCTTGGAGGGGAGGAACACTGAAGCTTTCTTT. This sequence encodes CASSLEGRNTEAFF.

The chain has TRBV28 and TRBJ1-2, with TRBD1 matching 8 bases. Germline trimming cut 7 bases from V and 4 bases from J; bases unmatched to any gene: 5. CDR3 length: 13 amino acids. Germline loops: CDR1 MDHEN, CDR2 SYDVKM. DNA for the CDR3: TGTGCCAGCATTCCAGGGGGCCTCTATGGCTACACCTTC. Protein product: CASIPGGLYGYTF.

CDR3 loop: CASSLEPLYEKLFF. The DNA of the CDR3 is TGTGCCAGCAGCTTAGAACCGCTCTATGAAAAACTGTTTTTT. This chain links TRBV7-9 with TRBJ1-4, with D uncertain. V lost 1 base and J lost 6, with 9 bases in between. The CDR3 contains 14 residues. Germline CDR1 and CDR2: SEHNR and FQNEAQ (reference sequence).

In its sample, this clone was seen once. The rearrangement uses TRBV7-8 and TRBJ1-6; 10 bases are a match to TRBD1. J lost 11 bases, V lost 2 bases, and 6 bases had no gene match. The CDR3 is 15 amino acids. Germline loops: CDR1 SGHVS, CDR2 FQNEAQ. In DNA, the CDR3 is TGTGCCAGCAGCTTATTGGGACAGGGGAGGCCACCCCTCCACTTT. Encoded protein: CASSLLGQGRPPLHF.

The rearrangement links TRBV2 to TRBJ2-1, with a possible D match to TRBD2 (5 bases). The CDR3 is made up of 13 amino acids. Germline assignment: CDR1 SNHLY and CDR2 FYNNEI. Deletions cut 4 bases from V and 4 bases from J, with 8 bases between. The CDR3 reads CASSGESYNEQFF. Written as DNA, the CDR3 is TGTGCCAGCAGTGGGGAGAGTTACAATGAGCAGTTCTTC.

This clone was detected only once. This chain connects TRBV15 to TRBJ1-5; D unresolved. Germline V CDR1 and CDR2: LNHNV, YYDKDF (reference sequence). Trimming removed 0 bases from V and 6 bases from J, with 6 bases in between. This CDR3 is built from 13 residues. This chain's CDR3 is CATSRDAGQPQHF. Here the CDR3 DNA reads TGTGCCACCAGCAGAGATGCGGGTCAGCCCCAGCATTTT.

The chain has TRBV5-1 and TRBJ1-4; TRBD1 might be the D (6 bases). The CDR3 length is 15 residues. The V gene lost 0 bases and the J gene lost 5 bases, with 11 bases spanning the gap. Germline V CDR1 and CDR2: SGHRS, YFSETQ. CDR3 residues: CASSLAGTPNEKLFF. The DNA for the CDR3 is TGCGCCAGCAGCTTGGCAGGGACACCCAATGAAAAACTGTTTTTT. Based on the CDR3 plus reference TRBV5-1 and TRBJ1-4, the full variable domain is KAGVTQTPRYLIKTRGQQVTLSCSPISGHRSVSWYQQTPGQGLQFLFEYFSETQRNKGNFPGRFSGRQFSNSRSEMNVSTLELGDSALYLCASSLAGTPNEKLFFGSGTQLSVL.